This T cell receptor beta chain was found in a study of cytomegalovirus exposure and HLA in healthy donors. Overall study context: Both the roughly 120 validation repertoires and the approximately 700 first-cohort repertoires used the same platform, as reported by a later analysis.

Points from the study as a whole: As confirmed in vitro, a few CMV-associated chains were specific for CMV antigens.

Some clones are missing from TCRdb's copy, which holds only in-frame ones; the method was immunoSEQ multiplex PCR. Of some 150,000 clones listed, 75% to 90% are singletons. Germline V gene sequence: CDR1 LNHDA, CDR2 SQIVND (reference sequence). CDR3 length equals 13 residues. V lost 6 bases and J 7 bases, leaving 13 bases between the germline ends. Comments on this clone: Its cognate antigen is unknown.

The rearrangement links TRBV19 to TRBJ2-1; TRBD2 might be the D (5 bases). The sample consisted of PBMCs. The receptor comes from a woman aged 18-35 years in good health and CMV-seropositive. The CDR3 region is CASSPLEENEQFF. The CDR3 nucleotides are TGTGCCAGTAGCCCCTTGGAGGAAAATGAGCAGTTCTTC.